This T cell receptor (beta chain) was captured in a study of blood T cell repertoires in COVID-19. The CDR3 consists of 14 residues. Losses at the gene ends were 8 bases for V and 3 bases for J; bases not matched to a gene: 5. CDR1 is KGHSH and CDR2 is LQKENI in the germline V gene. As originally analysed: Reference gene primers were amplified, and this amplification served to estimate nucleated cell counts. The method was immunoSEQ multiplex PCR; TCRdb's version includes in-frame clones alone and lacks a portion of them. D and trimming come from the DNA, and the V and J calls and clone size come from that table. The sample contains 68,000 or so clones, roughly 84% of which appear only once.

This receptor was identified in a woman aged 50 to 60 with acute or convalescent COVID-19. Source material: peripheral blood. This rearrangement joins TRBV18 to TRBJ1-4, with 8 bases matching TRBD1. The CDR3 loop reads CASTQGASNEKLFF. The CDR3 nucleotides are TGTGCCAGCACCCAGGGGGCTTCTAATGAAAAACTGTTTTTT.